Listed here are 10 T cell receptor beta chains from one sample, sequenced in a study of shared clonotypes between healthy human individuals. As defined, naive CD8 cells were CD45RO-negative and positively selected for CCR7, with terminally differentiated effector memory CD45RA+ cells excluded. Sequencing used immunoSEQ multiplex PCR; TCRdb keeps in-frame clones, though not all of them. The profile covers approximately 740,000 clones, with 80% to 95% appearing a single time and around 24% taken by the ten largest. The sequenced sample was naive CD8+ T cells sorted from blood. These receptor sequences come from a man younger than 40 in good health.

J is TRBJ2-7 and V is TRBV29-1; possibly TRBD1 for D (6 bases). Between the trimmed V and J ends, which lost 2 bases and 6 bases, there was a span of 11 bases. CDR3 size: 12 residues. Per germline, CDR1 SQVTM and CDR2 ANQGSEA. For the CDR3, the DNA is TGCAGCGTTGAATTAGGGGGTGGCGAGCAGTACTTC. This translates into CSVELGGGEQYF.

This clone was picked up one time. The V and J genes are TRBV5-1 and TRBJ2-7; possibly TRBD1 for D (6 bases). Trimming removed 2 bases from V and 3 bases from J, with 12 bases in between. Per the germline V gene, CDR1 is SGHRS and CDR2 is YFSETQ. This CDR3 has 14 amino acids. The CDR3 spells CASSFGRGIYEQYF. The CDR3 bases are TGCGCCAGCAGCTTCGGCAGGGGCATCTACGAGCAGTACTTC. The full variable domain, its missing parts supplied by reference TRBV5-1 and TRBJ2-7, is KAGVTQTPRYLIKTRGQQVTLSCSPISGHRSVSWYQQTPGQGLQFLFEYFSETQRNKGNFPGRFSGRQFSNSRSEMNVSTLELGDSALYLCASSFGRGIYEQYFGPGTRLTVT.

This rearrangement joins TRBV7-9 to TRBJ2-1, with 15 bases that match TRBD2. With V trimmed by 5 bases and J by 6 bases, 8 bases remained unmatched. This CDR3 has 17 amino acids. Germline CDR1 reads SEHNR; CDR2 reads FQNEAQ (reference sequence). CDR3 sequence (DNA): TGTGCCAGCAGCCCACCCCGGACTAGCGGGAGGGCCAATGAGCAGTTCTTC. Translating gives CASSPPRTSGRANEQFF. Filled out from reference TRBV7-9 and TRBJ2-1, the complete variable domain reads DTGVSQNPRHKITKRGQNVTFRCDPISEHNRLYWYRQTLGQGPEFLTYFQNEAQLEKSRLLSDRFSAERPKGSFSTLEIQRTEQGDSAMYLCASSPPRTSGRANEQFFGPGTRLTVL.

V and J are TRBV19 and TRBJ1-1; unclear D gene. Germline lookup yields CDR1 LNHDA and CDR2 SQIVND (reference sequence). V shed 4 bases and J shed 0 bases, with 12 bases lying between them. The CDR3 length is 15 residues. For the CDR3, the DNA is TGTGCCAGTAGTAGGCATGTCGGGTTGAACACTGAAGCTTTCTTT. Translation: CASSRHVGLNTEAFF.

The chain couples TRBV5-6 to TRBJ2-4, with TRBD2 matching over 7 bases. V was pared by 0 bases and J by 1 base, with 7 bases of the junction left unmatched. CDR1 and CDR2 (germline): SGHDT, YYEEEE. This CDR3 comprises 17 residues. CDR3 sequence: CASSLAAGRGAKNIQYF. CDR3 sequence (DNA): TGTGCCAGCAGCTTGGCAGCGGGGCGGGGGGCCAAAAACATTCAGTACTTC.

This chain joins TRBV7-9 and TRBJ2-2, with D uncertain. Germline V gene lookup returns CDR1 SEHNR and CDR2 FQNEAQ (reference sequence). The CDR3 has 12 amino acids. V lost 2 bases to trimming and J lost 6 bases, with 4 bases between them. The CDR3 sequence: CASSLSPGELFF. DNA of the CDR3: TGTGCCAGCAGCTTAAGTCCCGGGGAGCTGTTTTTT.

This CDR3 is CASSLKPGLAETQYF. The CDR3 coding sequence is TGCGCCAGCAGTCTGAAACCGGGACTAGCGGAGACCCAGTACTTC. This sequence joins TRBV10-1 and TRBJ2-5; TRBD2 aligns across 10 bases. This CDR3 is built from 15 residues. Trimming cost V 5 bases and J 5 bases; bases outside gene matches: 8. The germline gives CDR1 WNHNN, CDR2 SYGVQD (reference sequence).

The chain carries TRBV5-4 and TRBJ2-7, with 8 bases that match TRBD1. This CDR3 has 14 amino acids. V lost 0 bases and J lost 9; bases outside the gene matches: 8. Germline V gene data show CDR1 as SGHNT and CDR2 as YYREEE (reference sequence). The DNA for the CDR3 is TGTGCCAGCAGCTTGGACGGGACAGGATTAAGGCAGTACTTC. Its protein is CASSLDGTGLRQYF.

V gene TRBV6-6 combines with J gene TRBJ1-4; tentative D call: TRBD1 (6 bases). The V end lost 7 bases, the J end lost 6 bases, and 12 bases lay between the germline ends. Per germline, CDR1 MNHNY and CDR2 SVGAGI (reference sequence). This CDR3 has 13 residues. The CDR3 reads CASTLEGDEKLFF. In DNA form, the CDR3 reads TGTGCCAGCACTCTCGAGGGGGATGAAAAACTGTTTTTT.

This rearrangement joins TRBV4-3 to TRBJ2-1, with a weak D call TRBD2 (6 bases). Germline CDR1 is LGHNA and CDR2 is YSLEER. V lost 6 bases, J lost 4 bases, and 16 bases lay in between. The CDR3 is 15 amino acids. DNA for the CDR3: TGCGCCAGCAGTTCGGATAGCGGTGTATACAATGAGCAGTTCTTC. Its protein product is CASSSDSGVYNEQFF.